This TCR beta chain came from a study of human T cells and chemical hapten exposure. The overall study: Across samples, TCR yields varied, mostly owing to small differences in pooled library volumes.

Germline loops: CDR1 SEHNR, CDR2 FQNEAQ (reference sequence). The CDR3 spans 13 residues. V was clipped by 5 bases and J by 2 bases, with 9 bases between them. This clonotype was counted between two and nine times. Its antigen is undetermined. Total RNA extraction was carried out from unfractionated whole blood. It was the library that attached unique molecular identifiers to individual cDNA molecules. TCRdb re-called the 5' RACE reads through MiXCR, storing one row per CDR3 protein. The data show tens of thousands of distinct CDR3 sequences, with approximately 15% seen just once and about 6.5% held by the top ten. Regarding the study as a whole: There was no change with DPC sensitization in TCRs above 1 in 1000 frequency.

This clonotype was obtained from a female donor in good health. This chain uses TRBV7-9 with TRBJ1-1; D uncertain. The CDR3 loop reads CASSPDSNTEAFF. The CDR3, as DNA: TGTGCCAGCAGCCCGGACTCTAACACTGAAGCTTTCTTT. Complete variable domain (other parts from reference TRBV7-9 and TRBJ1-1): DTGVSQNPRHKITKRGQNVTFRCDPISEHNRLYWYRQTLGQGPEFLTYFQNEAQLEKSRLLSDRFSAERPKGSFSTLEIQRTEQGDSAMYLCASSPDSNTEAFFGQGTRLTVV.